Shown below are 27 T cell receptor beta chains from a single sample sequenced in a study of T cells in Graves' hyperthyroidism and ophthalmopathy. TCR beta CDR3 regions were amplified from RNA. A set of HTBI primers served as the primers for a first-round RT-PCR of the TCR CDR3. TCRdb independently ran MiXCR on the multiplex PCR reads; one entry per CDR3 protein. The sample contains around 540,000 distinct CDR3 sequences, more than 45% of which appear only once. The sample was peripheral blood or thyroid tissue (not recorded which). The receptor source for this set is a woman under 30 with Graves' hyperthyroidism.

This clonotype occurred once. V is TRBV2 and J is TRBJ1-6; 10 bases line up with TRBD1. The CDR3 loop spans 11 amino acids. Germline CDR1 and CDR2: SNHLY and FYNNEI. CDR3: CGQGANSPLHF. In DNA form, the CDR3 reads TGTGGACAGGGGGCGAATTCACCCCTCCACTTT. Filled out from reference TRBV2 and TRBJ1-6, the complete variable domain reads EPEVTQTPSHQVTQMGQEVILRCVPISNHLYFYWYRQILGQKVEFLVSFYNNEISEKSEIFDDQFSVERPDGSNFTLKIRSTKLEDSAMYFCGQGANSPLHFGNGTRLTVT.

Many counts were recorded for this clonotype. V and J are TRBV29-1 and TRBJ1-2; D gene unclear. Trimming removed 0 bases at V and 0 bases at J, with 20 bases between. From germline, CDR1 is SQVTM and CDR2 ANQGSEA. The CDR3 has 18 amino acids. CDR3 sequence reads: CSVEERGGLGIANYGYTF. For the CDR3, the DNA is TGCAGCGTTGAAGAACGCGGCGGACTGGGAATAGCTAACTATGGCTACACCTTC.

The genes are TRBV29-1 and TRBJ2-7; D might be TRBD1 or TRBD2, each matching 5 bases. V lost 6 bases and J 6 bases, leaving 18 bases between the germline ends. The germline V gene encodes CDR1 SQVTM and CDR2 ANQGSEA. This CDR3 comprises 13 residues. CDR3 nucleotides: TGCAGCGTACAGGTGGGGGTGGAGTCCGAGCAGTACTTC. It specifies CSVQVGVESEQYF.

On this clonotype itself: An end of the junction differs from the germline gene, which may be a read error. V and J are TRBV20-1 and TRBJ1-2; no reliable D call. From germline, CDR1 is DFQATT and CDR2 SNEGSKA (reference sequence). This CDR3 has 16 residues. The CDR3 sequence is CSARDVHSQLDYRYTF. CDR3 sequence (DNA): TGCAGTGCTAGAGATGTTCACAGCCAACTTGACTATCGCTACACCTTC.

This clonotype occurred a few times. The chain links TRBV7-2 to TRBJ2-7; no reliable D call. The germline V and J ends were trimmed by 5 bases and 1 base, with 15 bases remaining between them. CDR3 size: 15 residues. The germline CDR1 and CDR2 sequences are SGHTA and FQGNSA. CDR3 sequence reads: CASSHALLTSYEQYF. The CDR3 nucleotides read TGTGCCAGCAGCCACGCCTTACTGACTTCCTACGAGCAGTACTTC.

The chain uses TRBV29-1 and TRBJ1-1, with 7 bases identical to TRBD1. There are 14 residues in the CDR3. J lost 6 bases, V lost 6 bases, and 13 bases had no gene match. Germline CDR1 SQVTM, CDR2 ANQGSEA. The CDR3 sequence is CSVRTTGSRSEAFF. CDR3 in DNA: TGCAGCGTACGCACGACAGGGAGTCGCTCTGAAGCTTTCTTT.

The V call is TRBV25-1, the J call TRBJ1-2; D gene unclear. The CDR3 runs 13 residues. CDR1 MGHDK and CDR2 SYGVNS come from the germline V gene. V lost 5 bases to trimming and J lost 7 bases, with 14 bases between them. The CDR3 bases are TGTGCCAGCAGTCAAACTGAAATCTCTGGCTACACCTTC. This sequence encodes CASSQTEISGYTF.

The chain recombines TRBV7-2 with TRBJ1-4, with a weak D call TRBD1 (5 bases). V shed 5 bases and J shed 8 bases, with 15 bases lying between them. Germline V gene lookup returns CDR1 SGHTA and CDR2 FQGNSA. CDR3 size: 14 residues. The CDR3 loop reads CASSQIGGEEKLFF. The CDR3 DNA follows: TGTGCCAGCAGCCAGATCGGGGGAGAAGAAAAACTGTTTTTT.

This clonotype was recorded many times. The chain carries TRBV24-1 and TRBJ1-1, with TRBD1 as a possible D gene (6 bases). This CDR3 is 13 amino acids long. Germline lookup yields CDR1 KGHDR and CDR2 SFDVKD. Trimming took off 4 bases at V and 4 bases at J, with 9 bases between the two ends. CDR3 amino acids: CATSETDSTEAFF. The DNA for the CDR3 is TGTGCCACCAGTGAAACGGACAGCACTGAAGCTTTCTTT.

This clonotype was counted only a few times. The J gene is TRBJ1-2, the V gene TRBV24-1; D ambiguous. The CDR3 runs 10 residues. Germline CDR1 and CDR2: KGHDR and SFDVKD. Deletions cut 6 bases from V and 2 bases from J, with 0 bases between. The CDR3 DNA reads TGTGCCACCAGTAACTATGGCTACACCTTC. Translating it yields CATSNYGYTF.

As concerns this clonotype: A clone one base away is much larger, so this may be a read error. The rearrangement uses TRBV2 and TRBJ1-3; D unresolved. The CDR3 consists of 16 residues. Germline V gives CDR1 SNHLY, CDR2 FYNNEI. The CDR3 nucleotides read TGTGCCAGCAGTGAGAGCTTTGCGGTCTCTGGAGACACCATATATTTT. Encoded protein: CASSESFAVSGDTIYF.

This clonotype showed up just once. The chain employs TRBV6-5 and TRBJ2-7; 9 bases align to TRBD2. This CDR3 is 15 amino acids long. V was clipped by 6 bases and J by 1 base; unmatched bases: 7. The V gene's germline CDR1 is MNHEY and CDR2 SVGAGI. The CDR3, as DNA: TGTGCCAGCAGCTTACCGGGACTAGCTTCCTACGAGCAGTACTTC. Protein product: CASSLPGLASYEQYF.

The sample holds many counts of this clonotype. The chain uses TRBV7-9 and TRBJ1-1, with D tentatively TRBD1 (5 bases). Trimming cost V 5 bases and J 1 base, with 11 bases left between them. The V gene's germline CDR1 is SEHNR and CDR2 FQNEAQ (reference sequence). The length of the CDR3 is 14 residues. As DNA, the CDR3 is TGTGCCAGCAGCACGGTCGGACAGAACACTGAAGCTTTCTTT. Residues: CASSTVGQNTEAFF.

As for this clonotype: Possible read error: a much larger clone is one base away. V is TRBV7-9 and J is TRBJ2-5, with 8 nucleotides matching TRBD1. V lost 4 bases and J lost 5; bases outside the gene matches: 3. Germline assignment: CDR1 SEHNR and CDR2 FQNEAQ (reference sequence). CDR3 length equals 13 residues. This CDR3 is CASSWRTGETQYF. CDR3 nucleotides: TGTGCCAGCAGCTGGAGGACAGGGGAGACCCAGTACTTC.

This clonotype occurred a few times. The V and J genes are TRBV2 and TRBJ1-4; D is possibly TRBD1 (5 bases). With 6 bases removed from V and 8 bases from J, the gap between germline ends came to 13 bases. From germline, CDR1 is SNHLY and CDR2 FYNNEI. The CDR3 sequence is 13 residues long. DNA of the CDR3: TGTGCCAGCAGGACTCAGGGATACGAAAAACTGTTTTTT. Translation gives CASRTQGYEKLFF.

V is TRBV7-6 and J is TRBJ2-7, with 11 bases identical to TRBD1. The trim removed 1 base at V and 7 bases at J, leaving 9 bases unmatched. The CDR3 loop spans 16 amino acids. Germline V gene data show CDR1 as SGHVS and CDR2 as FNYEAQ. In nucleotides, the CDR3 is TGTGCCAGCAGCTTAGAGCGGTGGACAGGGGGCAATGAGCAGTACTTC. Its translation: CASSLERWTGGNEQYF. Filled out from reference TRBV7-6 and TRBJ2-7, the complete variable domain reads GAGVSQSPRYKVTKRGQDVALRCDPISGHVSLYWYRQALGQGPEFLTYFNYEAQQDKSGLPNDRFSAERPEGSISTLTIQRTEQRDSAMYRCASSLERWTGGNEQYFGPGTRLTVT.

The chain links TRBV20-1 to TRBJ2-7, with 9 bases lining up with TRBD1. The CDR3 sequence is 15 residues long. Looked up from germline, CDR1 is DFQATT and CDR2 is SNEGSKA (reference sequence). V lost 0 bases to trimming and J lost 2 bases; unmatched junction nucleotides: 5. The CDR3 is CSARDGTGFAYEQYF. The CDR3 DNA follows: TGCAGTGCTAGAGACGGGACAGGGTTCGCCTACGAGCAGTACTTC.

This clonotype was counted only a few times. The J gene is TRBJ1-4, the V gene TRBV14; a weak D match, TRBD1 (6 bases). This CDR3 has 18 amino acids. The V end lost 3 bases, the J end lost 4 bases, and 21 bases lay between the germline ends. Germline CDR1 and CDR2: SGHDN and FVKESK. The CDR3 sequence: CASSHRHPRGPNNEKLFF. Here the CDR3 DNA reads TGTGCCAGCAGCCACCGACATCCCAGGGGTCCCAATAATGAAAAACTGTTTTTT. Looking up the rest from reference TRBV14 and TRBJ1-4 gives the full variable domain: EAGVTQFPSHSVIEKGQTVTLRCDPISGHDNLYWYRRVMGKEIKFLLHFVKESKQDESGMPNNRFLAERTGGTYSTLKVQPAELEDSGVYFCASSHRHPRGPNNEKLFFGSGTQLSVL.

The CDR3 here is CASSIETAKTNQPQHF. The DNA of the CDR3 is TGTGCCAGTAGTATAGAGACAGCGAAAACCAATCAGCCCCAGCATTTT. The rearrangement joins TRBV19 to TRBJ1-5, with D tentatively TRBD1 (5 bases). The CDR3 contains 16 residues. Trimming shortened V by 0 bases and J by 3 bases, and 12 bases separated the two germline ends. Germline V CDR1 and CDR2: LNHDA, SQIVND (reference sequence).

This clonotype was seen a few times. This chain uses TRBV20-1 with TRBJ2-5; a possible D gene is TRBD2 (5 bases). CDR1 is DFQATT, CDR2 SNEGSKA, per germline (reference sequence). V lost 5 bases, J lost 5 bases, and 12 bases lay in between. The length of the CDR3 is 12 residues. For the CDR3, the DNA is TGCAGTGCTCCCCGGGGTGGTGAGACCCAGTACTTC. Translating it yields CSAPRGGETQYF.

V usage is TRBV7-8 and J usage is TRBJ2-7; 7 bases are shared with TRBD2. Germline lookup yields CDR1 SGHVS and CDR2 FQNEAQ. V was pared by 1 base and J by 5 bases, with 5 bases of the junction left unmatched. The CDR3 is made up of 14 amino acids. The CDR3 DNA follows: TGTGCCAGCAGCTTAGTCGGGACTACCAACGAGCAGTACTTC. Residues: CASSLVGTTNEQYF.

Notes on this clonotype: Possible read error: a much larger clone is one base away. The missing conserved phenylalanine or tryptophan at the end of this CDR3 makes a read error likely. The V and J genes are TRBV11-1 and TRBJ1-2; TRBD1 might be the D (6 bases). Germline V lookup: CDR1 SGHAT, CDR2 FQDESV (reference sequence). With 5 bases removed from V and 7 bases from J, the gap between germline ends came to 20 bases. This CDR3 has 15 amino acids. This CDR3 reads CASSPLNTGLSGYTL. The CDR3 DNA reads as TGTGCCAGCAGCCCACTGAATACAGGGCTGAGTGGCTACACCCTC.

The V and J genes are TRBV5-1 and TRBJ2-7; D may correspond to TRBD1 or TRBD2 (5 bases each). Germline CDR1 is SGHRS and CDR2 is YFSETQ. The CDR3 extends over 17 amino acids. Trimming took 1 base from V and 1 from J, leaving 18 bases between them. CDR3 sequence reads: CASSLCRDGRCSYEQYF. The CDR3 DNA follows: TGCGCCAGCAGCTTGTGCAGGGACGGACGGTGTTCCTACGAGCAGTACTTC.

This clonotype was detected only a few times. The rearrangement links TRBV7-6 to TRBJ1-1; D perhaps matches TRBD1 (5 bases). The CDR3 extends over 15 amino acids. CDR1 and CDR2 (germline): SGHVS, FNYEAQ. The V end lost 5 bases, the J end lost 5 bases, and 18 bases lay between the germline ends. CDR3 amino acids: CASSEQPTGGTEAFF. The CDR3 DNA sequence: TGTGCCAGCAGCGAACAACCCACGGGGGGGACTGAAGCTTTCTTT.

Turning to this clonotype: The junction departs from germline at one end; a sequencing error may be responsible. This CDR3 reads CASSPPAGSGSTIYF. DNA of the CDR3: TGTGCCAGCAGCCCCCCCGCCGGGTCTGGAAGCACCATATATTTT. The V gene is TRBV7-9, the J gene TRBJ1-3, with D uncertain. This CDR3 has 15 amino acids. The germline gives CDR1 SEHNR, CDR2 FQNEAQ (reference sequence).

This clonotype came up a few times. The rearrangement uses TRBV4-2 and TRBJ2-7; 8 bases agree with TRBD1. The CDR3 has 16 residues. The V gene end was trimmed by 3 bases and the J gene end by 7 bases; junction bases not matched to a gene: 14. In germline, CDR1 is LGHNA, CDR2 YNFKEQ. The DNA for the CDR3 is TGTGCCAGCAGCCAGTTTGGACAGGGAAGCGATCGTGAGCAGTACTTC. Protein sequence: CASSQFGQGSDREQYF.

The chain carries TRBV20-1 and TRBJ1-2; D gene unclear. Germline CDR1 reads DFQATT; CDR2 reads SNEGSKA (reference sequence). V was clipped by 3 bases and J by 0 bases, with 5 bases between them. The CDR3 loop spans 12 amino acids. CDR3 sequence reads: CSARNTNYGYTF. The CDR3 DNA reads TGCAGTGCTAGGAACACTAACTATGGCTACACCTTC.